Shown below are 31 T cell receptor beta chains from a single sample sequenced in a study of glioma-infiltrating T cells. The iRepertoire nested amplicon-rescue multiplex PCR amplified TCR alpha and beta CDR3s from RNA. TCRdb re-called the multiplex PCR reads with MiXCR, one entry per CDR3 protein. The sample shows more than 95,000 distinct CDR3 sequences, around 31% of them seen only once. The material sequenced was glioma tissue, nonneoplastic brain tissue, or PBMCs (not recorded which). These receptor sequences come from a human donor with low-grade glioma or glioblastoma, undergoing nonglioma brain surgery, or in good health (not recorded which).

The chain has TRBV28 and TRBJ2-1, with 12 bases identical to TRBD2. Germline V CDR1 and CDR2: MDHEN, SYDVKM. J gave up 16 bases and V 4 bases, and 14 bases lay outside the gene matches. The CDR3 is 15 amino acids. The CDR3 protein is CASSSLAGGYNGHFF. In DNA form, the CDR3 reads TGTGCCAGCAGTTCACTAGCGGGAGGCTACAATGGGCATTTCTTC.

Many counts were recorded for this clonotype. This sequence joins TRBV6-1 and TRBJ1-5; D remains unclear. CDR3 length equals 13 residues. Germline V gives CDR1 MNHNS, CDR2 SASEGT. V lost 6 bases and J 0 bases, leaving 6 bases between the germline ends. The CDR3 DNA follows: TGTGCCAGCAGCGCCGTTAGCAATCAGCCCCAGCATTTT. This codes for CASSAVSNQPQHF.

The table lists this clonotype with many counts. J is TRBJ2-5 and V is TRBV7-2, with 8 nucleotides matching TRBD2. Germline values: CDR1 SGHTA, CDR2 FQGNSA. Trimming took 4 bases from V and 1 from J; bases not matched to a gene: 5. CDR3 length: 15 amino acids. The CDR3 here is CASSSQRGSQETQYF. In nucleotides, the CDR3 is TGTGCCAGCAGCTCTCAGCGGGGGAGCCAAGAGACCCAGTACTTC.

This clonotype came up a few times. V and J are TRBV11-1 and TRBJ2-5; D is perhaps TRBD1 (5 bases). Germline CDR1 and CDR2: SGHAT and FQDESV (reference sequence). V was cut by 6 bases and J by 6 bases, with 14 bases left in between. This CDR3 spans 13 amino acids. CDR3 nucleotides: TGTGCCAGCAGACGAATTGGGGCAAAGACCCAGTACTTC. Translating it yields CASRRIGAKTQYF.

The J gene is TRBJ2-3, the V gene TRBV10-3; D perhaps matches TRBD1 (5 bases). This CDR3 has 15 residues. Germline CDR1 ENHRY, CDR2 SYGVKD. Trimming took 4 bases from V and 4 from J, leaving 15 bases between them. CDR3 nucleotide sequence: TGTGCCATCAGTGGGAGACAGTCTACGCCAGATACGCAGTATTTT. Translating it yields CAISGRQSTPDTQYF.

In this sample, this clonotype turned up many times. CDR3 nucleotide sequence: TGTGCCAGCAGCCCTAGGGGGACAGGGGAACAGCCCCAGCATTTT. The encoded protein is CASSPRGTGEQPQHF. The V gene is TRBV7-8, the J gene TRBJ1-5; 10 bases agree with TRBD1. Germline lookup yields CDR1 SGHVS and CDR2 FQNEAQ. The CDR3 contains 15 residues. The junction had 8 bases not matched to a gene; V was cut back by 5 bases and J by 7 bases.

Worth noting for this clonotype: This may stem from a read error, because a much larger clone lies one nucleotide away. V and J are TRBV28 and TRBJ1-4; D remains ambiguous. The CDR3 runs to 15 residues. Germline CDR1 reads MDHEN; CDR2 reads SYDVKM. V was cut by 8 bases and J by 8 bases, with 21 bases left in between. CDR3: CASGPFRTKGEKLFF. Written as DNA, the CDR3 is TGTGCCAGCGGTCCGTTTCGAACGAAAGGAGAAAAACTGTTTTTT.

This clonotype occurred many times. The gene calls are TRBV6-1 and TRBJ1-2; 9 bases line up with TRBD1. This CDR3 comprises 12 residues. J lost 8 bases, V lost 8 bases, and 6 bases had no gene match. Per the germline V gene, CDR1 is MNHNS and CDR2 is SASEGT. The CDR3 protein is CASGQGIKGYTF. Here the CDR3 DNA reads TGTGCCAGCGGACAGGGGATCAAGGGCTACACCTTC.

This clonotype was seen many times. The chain links TRBV20-1 to TRBJ2-7; 8 bases align to TRBD1. This CDR3 is 13 amino acids long. The ends lost 6 bases at V and 2 bases at J; junction bases unmatched: 6. Germline assignment: CDR1 DFQATT and CDR2 SNEGSKA (reference sequence). CDR3 region: CSAQGQGTYEQYF. CDR3 sequence (DNA): TGCAGTGCCCAAGGACAGGGCACCTACGAGCAGTACTTC.

V gene TRBV18 combines with J gene TRBJ2-3; D may be TRBD1 or TRBD2 (5 bases each). Germline V gives CDR1 KGHSH, CDR2 LQKENI. The germline V and J ends were trimmed by 6 bases and 7 bases, with 14 bases remaining between them. There are 13 residues in the CDR3. CDR3 DNA: TGTGCCAGCTCTCCCCCCGGGACCAATACGCAGTATTTT. It is translated as CASSPPGTNTQYF.

This clonotype was seen ten or more times. This rearrangement joins TRBV20-1 to TRBJ1-5; D gene ambiguous. The germline V gene has CDR1 DFQATT and CDR2 SNEGSKA (reference sequence). V was shortened by 1 base and J by 1 base, with 8 bases between the two germline ends. The CDR3 sequence is 14 residues long. The CDR3 loop reads CSARAMGSNQPQHF. CDR3 bases: TGCAGTGCTAGAGCTATGGGAAGCAATCAGCCCCAGCATTTT.

This clonotype was counted ten times or more. Here the CDR3 DNA reads TGCAGCGTTGTAGGGGCGCCAGGCACTGAAGCTTTCTTT. Its translation: CSVVGAPGTEAFF. The chain joins TRBV29-1 to TRBJ1-1, with D tentatively TRBD1 (5 bases). This CDR3 comprises 13 residues. Between the trimmed V and J ends, which lost 4 bases and 4 bases, there was a span of 13 bases. CDR1 and CDR2 from the germline V gene are SQVTM and ANQGSEA.

This clonotype has a count of ten or more. Here the CDR3 DNA reads TGTGCCAGCACCCTCGGGACAGGTGGGTCCTACGAGCAGTACTTC. Encoded protein: CASTLGTGGSYEQYF. The J gene is TRBJ2-7, the V gene TRBV6-1, with 8 positions matching TRBD1. The V and J ends lost 7 bases and 1 base, in that order; junction bases with no gene match: 9. Germline CDR1 and CDR2: MNHNS and SASEGT. This CDR3 is 15 amino acids long.

This clonotype was seen ten or more times. The gene calls are TRBV7-2 and TRBJ2-7; D unclear. The CDR3 covers 14 residues. The germline gives CDR1 SGHTA, CDR2 FQGNSA. Trimming took 1 base from V and 3 from J, leaving 10 bases between them. The CDR3 nucleotides are TGTGCCAGCAGCTTAGGTCCGGGTGGCTACGAGCAGTACTTC. Translation gives CASSLGPGGYEQYF. Combining the CDR3 with reference TRBV7-2 and TRBJ2-7 gives the whole variable domain GAGVSQSPSNKVTEKGKDVELRCDPISGHTALYWYRQSLGQGLEFLIYFQGNSAPDKSGLPSDRFSAERTGGSVSTLTIQRTQQEDSAVYLCASSLGPGGYEQYFGPGTRLTVT.

CDR3: CASSLEGGVNYGYTF. CDR3 coding DNA: TGCGCCAGCAGCTTGGAAGGGGGCGTTAACTATGGCTACACCTTC. V gene TRBV5-1 combines with J gene TRBJ1-2; TRBD1 matches 7 bases. J gave up 1 base and V 0 bases, and 3 bases lay outside the gene matches. The CDR3 is made up of 15 amino acids. Germline loops: CDR1 SGHRS, CDR2 YFSETQ.

This clonotype occurred a few times. The rearrangement uses TRBV2 and TRBJ2-7, with TRBD2 matching over 8 bases. Losses at the gene ends were 0 bases for V and 6 bases for J; bases not matched to a gene: 1. Germline CDR1 reads SNHLY; CDR2 reads FYNNEI. This CDR3 is 13 amino acids long. For the CDR3, the DNA is TGTGCCAGCAGTGAAGCGCGGGGGGTCGAGCAGTACTTC. This encodes CASSEARGVEQYF. Full variable domain (rest looked up from reference TRBV2 and TRBJ2-7): EPEVTQTPSHQVTQMGQEVILRCVPISNHLYFYWYRQILGQKVEFLVSFYNNEISEKSEIFDDQFSVERPDGSNFTLKIRSTKLEDSAMYFCASSEARGVEQYFGPGTRLTVT.

In this sample, this clonotype turned up a few times. The chain carries TRBV7-8 and TRBJ2-5; D perhaps matches TRBD1 (7 bases). Per the germline V gene, CDR1 is SGHVS and CDR2 is FQNEAQ. This CDR3 contains 15 residues. The V gene lost 5 bases and the J gene lost 7 bases, with 20 bases spanning the gap. The CDR3 loop reads CASSTQYGQGGTQYF. The CDR3 nucleotides read TGTGCCAGCAGCACACAATACGGGCAGGGGGGGACCCAGTACTTC.

This clonotype occurred many times. The chain employs TRBV6-1 and TRBJ2-1, with D perhaps TRBD1 (6 bases). Germline CDR1 is MNHNS and CDR2 is SASEGT. This CDR3 is built from 17 residues. Trimming cost V 10 bases and J 5 bases, with 27 bases left between them. The CDR3 region is CANYKSLSRGMNNEQFF. The CDR3 DNA sequence: TGTGCCAACTATAAGTCCCTGAGCAGGGGAATGAACAATGAGCAGTTCTTC.

As regards this clonotype: Possible read error: a much larger clone is one base away. The chain combines TRBV6-6 with TRBJ2-1, with TRBD1 identical over 7 bases. This CDR3 region has 13 residues. Germline CDR1 MNHNY, CDR2 SVGAGI (reference sequence). The chain's CDR3 is CASSSLGGNEHFF. The CDR3 bases are TGCGCCAGCAGTTCACTAGGGGGCAATGAGCACTTCTTC.

This clonotype was counted at least ten times. The gene calls are TRBV15 and TRBJ1-2; D gene ambiguous. The germline CDR1 and CDR2 sequences are LNHNV and YYDKDF (reference sequence). This CDR3 comprises 13 residues. The V end lost 1 base, the J end lost 8 bases, and 11 bases lay between the germline ends. CDR3 nucleotides: TGTGCCACCAGCAGAGGCACCCGACGCGGCTACACCTTC. Translating gives CATSRGTRRGYTF.

This clonotype occurred a few times. V usage is TRBV6-1 and J usage is TRBJ2-1; D not resolved. From germline, CDR1 is MNHNS and CDR2 SASEGT. CDR3 length: 13 residues. Deletions cut 11 bases from V and 3 bases from J, with 14 bases between. The CDR3 sequence is CAGTGTFYNEQFF. The CDR3 DNA follows: TGTGCCGGCACGGGTACCTTCTACAATGAGCAGTTCTTC.

This clonotype was detected a few times. The V call is TRBV25-1, the J call TRBJ2-7, with D tentatively TRBD1 (6 bases). Per germline, CDR1 MGHDK and CDR2 SYGVNS. V shed 6 bases and J shed 3 bases, with 12 bases lying between them. This CDR3 spans 13 amino acids. The CDR3 is CASRGHDSYEQYF. CDR3 nucleotide sequence: TGTGCCAGCAGGGGACACGACAGCTACGAGCAGTACTTC.

In its sample, this clonotype was seen many times. This chain links TRBV28 with TRBJ2-3; perhaps TRBD1 as D (6 bases). Trimming cost V 7 bases and J 6 bases, with 23 bases left between them. The CDR3 runs to 16 residues. CDR1 and CDR2 (germline): MDHEN, SYDVKM. CDR3 nucleotide sequence: TGTGCCAGCACCCCCTCGACAGGCCCCGCACTTGATACGCAGTATTTT. Translating it yields CASTPSTGPALDTQYF. Full variable domain (rest looked up from reference TRBV28 and TRBJ2-3): DVKVTQSSRYLVKRTGEKVFLECVQDMDHENMFWYRQDPGLGLRLIYFSYDVKMKEKGDIPEGYSVSREKKERFSLILESASTNQTSMYLCASTPSTGPALDTQYFGPGTRLTVL.

Concerning this clonotype: A single base separates this from a much larger clone, so it may be a read error. V and J are TRBV7-9 and TRBJ2-3; 7 nucleotides match TRBD1. Trimming removed 5 bases from V and 5 bases from J; junction bases left unmatched: 7. The CDR3 runs to 14 residues. Germline values: CDR1 SEHNR, CDR2 FQNEAQ (reference sequence). The chain's CDR3 is CASSPTGNIDTQYF. As DNA, the CDR3 is TGTGCCAGCAGCCCGACAGGGAATATAGATACGCAGTATTTT.

This clonotype was seen many times. This chain uses TRBV28 with TRBJ1-1, with unresolved D. V lost 6 bases and J 0 bases, leaving 17 bases between the germline ends. Germline CDR1 is MDHEN and CDR2 is SYDVKM. This CDR3 is built from 16 residues. Here the CDR3 reads CASSPLGVIMNTEAFF. The CDR3, as DNA: TGTGCCAGCAGCCCGCTCGGGGTGATTATGAACACTGAAGCTTTCTTT.

As to this clonotype: A clone one base away is much larger, so this may be a read error. This chain connects TRBV6-5 to TRBJ2-2, with D uncertain. In germline, CDR1 is MNHEY, CDR2 SVGAGI. The CDR3 length is 12 residues. V was clipped by 5 bases and J by 7 bases, with 8 bases between them. In nucleotides, the CDR3 is TGTGCCAGCAGTGCGTTCGACGGGGAGCTGTTTTTT. Encoded protein: CASSAFDGELFF.

This clonotype came up many times. The chain carries TRBV27 and TRBJ2-7; D ambiguous. Germline V gene sequence: CDR1 MNHEY, CDR2 SMNVEV (reference sequence). V lost 4 bases and J lost 1, with 11 bases in between. The length of the CDR3 is 14 residues. CDR3 sequence (DNA): TGTGCCAGCAGTTCCATCCTGGGTTCCTACGAGCAGTACTTC. This codes for CASSSILGSYEQYF.

This clonotype has just a few counts. The rearrangement links TRBV5-4 to TRBJ2-3, with 8 bases identical to TRBD2. From germline, CDR1 is SGHNT and CDR2 YYREEE (reference sequence). There are 14 residues in the CDR3. Losses at the gene ends were 2 bases for V and 5 bases for J; bases not matched to a gene: 4. The CDR3 nucleotides are TGTGCCAGCAGCTTTTTGGGGACTAGAGATACGCAGTATTTT. As protein: CASSFLGTRDTQYF.

The genes are TRBV7-8 and TRBJ1-3; unclear D gene. CDR3 length: 13 amino acids. V was cut by 1 base and J by 4 bases, with 5 bases left in between. Germline CDR1 and CDR2: SGHVS and FQNEAQ. The CDR3 spells CASSLVWGNTIYF. The CDR3 nucleotides read TGTGCCAGCAGCTTAGTGTGGGGAAACACCATATATTTT.

The chain links TRBV30 to TRBJ1-5; D is ambiguous. CDR1 GTSNPN and CDR2 SVGIG come from the germline V gene (reference sequence). V was clipped by 4 bases and J by 6 bases, with 10 bases between them. The CDR3 extends over 12 amino acids. CDR3 amino acids: CAWNHVSQPQHF. The DNA of the CDR3 is TGTGCCTGGAATCACGTTAGTCAGCCCCAGCATTTT. Looking up the rest from reference TRBV30 and TRBJ1-5 gives the full variable domain: SQTIHQWPATLVQPVGSPLSLECTVEGTSNPNLYWYRQAAGRGLQLLFYSVGIGQISSEVPQNLSASRPQDRQFILSSKKLLLSDSGFYLCAWNHVSQPQHFGDGTRLSIL.

This clonotype showed up many times. Sequence at one end of the junction differs from germline and may be a read error. The V gene is TRBV7-6, the J gene TRBJ2-3; TRBD2 aligns across 11 bases. CDR1 is SGHVS, CDR2 FNYEAQ, per germline. There are 14 residues in the CDR3. The CDR3 DNA reads TGTGCCAGCAGCCTAGCGGGGGGATCAGATACGCAGTATTTT. This sequence encodes CASSLAGGSDTQYF.